This T cell receptor beta chain was identified during a study of T cells in Graves' hyperthyroidism and ophthalmopathy. This clonotype was recorded many times. TCR beta CDR3 region amplification was performed from RNA transcripts. RT-PCR in the first round (using the HTBI primer set) targeted the TCR CDR3. TCRdb independently ran MiXCR on the multiplex PCR reads; one entry per CDR3 protein. The sample shows 150,000 or so distinct CDR3 sequences, around 8.9% of them seen only once. The clonotype comes from a woman aged 18-29 years with Graves' hyperthyroidism that later progressed to Graves' ophthalmopathy. Sequencing used blood.

The CDR3 bases are TGTGCCAGCACCTCGTCCCTCGAGCAGTACTTC. Translation: CASTSSLEQYF. The chain recombines TRBV7-8 with TRBJ2-7; D is uncertain. The CDR3 sequence is 11 residues long. CDR1 SGHVS and CDR2 FQNEAQ come from the germline V gene. Trimming shortened V by 7 bases and J by 6 bases, and 10 bases separated the two germline ends.